The 13 T cell receptor beta chains reported below all come from one sample, sequenced in a study of blood T cell repertoires in COVID-19. The method was immunoSEQ multiplex PCR; TCRdb's version includes in-frame clones alone and lacks a portion of them. The sample consists of approximately 500,000 clones, approximately 85% of them appearing once. Sequenced: peripheral blood. The receptors shown here come from a human donor in a cohort sampled during active COVID-19.

The chain joins TRBV12-3 or TRBV12-4 to TRBJ1-2; possible D gene TRBD1, 6 bases. Trimming cost V 6 bases and J 6 bases, with 11 bases left between them. CDR3 size: 12 residues. The CDR3 spells CASSPTGDGYTF. In DNA, the CDR3 is TGTGCCAGCAGCCCGACAGGAGATGGCTACACCTTC.

This sequence joins TRBV6-5 and TRBJ1-3; TRBD1 matches at 8 bases. This CDR3 spans 15 amino acids. CDR1 and CDR2 (germline): MNHEY, SVGAGI. V was clipped by 5 bases and J by 13 bases; unmatched bases: 16. The CDR3 DNA reads as TGTGCCAGCAGTCCCTCCCGGACAGGGACATCCAGGATATATTTT. As protein: CASSPSRTGTSRIYF.

The table lists this clone with a few counts. The V gene is TRBV5-6, the J gene TRBJ2-3; TRBD2 is a possible D gene (5 bases). This CDR3 contains 14 residues. Germline V gives CDR1 SGHDT, CDR2 YYEEEE. V lost 2 bases to trimming and J lost 2 bases, with 9 bases between them. The CDR3 is CASSLGLVTDTQYF. The CDR3 region has the DNA TGTGCCAGCAGCTTAGGACTCGTCACAGATACGCAGTATTTT.

The CDR3 DNA follows: TGTGCCAGCAGGGCCGCTAGGACAGGTGAAATGCTTAGGAATGGCTACACCTTC. Translated, it gives CASRAARTGEMLRNGYTF. The chain employs TRBV28 and TRBJ1-2; 7 bases fit TRBD1. The CDR3 runs 18 residues. Germline CDR1 is MDHEN and CDR2 is SYDVKM. Trimming at V came to 6 bases and at J to 6 bases, leaving 22 bases not matched to a gene.

The V call is TRBV7-2, the J call TRBJ2-3; TRBD1 is a possible D gene (6 bases). CDR3 size: 15 residues. Germline assignment: CDR1 SGHTA and CDR2 FQGNSA. V shed 3 bases and J shed 6 bases, with 16 bases lying between them. This chain's CDR3 is CASSFLGRGKDTQYF. The CDR3 DNA reads TGTGCCAGCAGCTTCCTGGGAAGGGGGAAGGATACGCAGTATTTT.

The chain has TRBV7-3 and TRBJ2-1; TRBD2 aligns across 10 bases. Germline V gene data show CDR1 as SGHTA and CDR2 as FQGTGA. J lost 10 bases, V lost 5 bases, and 11 bases had no gene match. The CDR3 runs to 15 residues. The CDR3 sequence is CASSPRPGLAEEQFF. The CDR3, as DNA: TGTGCCAGCAGCCCTAGGCCCGGACTAGCGGAAGAGCAGTTCTTC.

The gene calls are TRBV19 and TRBJ2-1; TRBD1 agrees at 8 bases. The CDR3 is 15 residues long. Germline CDR1 is LNHDA and CDR2 is SQIVND (reference sequence). J was trimmed by 5 bases and V by 3 bases; bases with no gene match: 6. CDR3 nucleotide sequence: TGTGCCAGTAGTATTGTATGGACAGGGAACAATGAGCAGTTCTTC. Its protein is CASSIVWTGNNEQFF.

This clone showed up just a few times. Additional DNA sequences in this sample encode the identical CDR3. The V call is TRBV18, the J call TRBJ2-3; TRBD2 matches at 11 bases. Germline CDR1 and CDR2: KGHSH and LQKENI. Trimming cost V 3 bases and J 4 bases; bases outside gene matches: 3. CDR3 length equals 15 residues. CDR3 sequence (DNA): TGTGCCAGCTCACCTATAGCGGGAGGGCCAGATACGCAGTATTTT. Its protein product is CASSPIAGGPDTQYF.

The genes are TRBV2 and TRBJ1-5; 8 nucleotides match TRBD1. CDR3 size: 16 residues. J lost 6 bases, V lost 6 bases, and 13 bases had no gene match. Germline loops: CDR1 SNHLY, CDR2 FYNNEI. The CDR3 is CASRPRGTGVGQPQHF. CDR3 nucleotide sequence: TGTGCCAGCAGACCTAGGGGGACAGGAGTGGGTCAGCCCCAGCATTTT.

This chain connects TRBV29-1 to TRBJ1-2, with TRBD1 matching over 7 bases. CDR1 is SQVTM, CDR2 ANQGSEA, per germline. The CDR3 has 14 amino acids. The V segment lost 6 bases and the J segment 4 bases; nucleotides outside the gene matches: 11. CDR3 in amino acids: CSVAPQGVGYGYTF. CDR3 nucleotides: TGCAGCGTAGCACCCCAGGGGGTGGGCTATGGCTACACCTTC. Full variable domain (remainder filled in from reference TRBV29-1 and TRBJ1-2): SAVISQKPSRDICQRGTSLTIQCQVDSQVTMMFWYRQQPGQSLTLIATANQGSEATYESGFVIDKFPISRPNLTFSTLTVSNMSPEDSSIYLCSVAPQGVGYGYTFGSGTRLTVV.

This chain connects TRBV3-1 (or the pseudogene TRBV3-2) to TRBJ2-3, with 7 bases matching TRBD1. The germline gives CDR1 LGHDT, CDR2 YNNKEL (reference sequence). This CDR3 has 15 amino acids. The V and J ends lost 1 base and 7 bases, in that order; junction bases with no gene match: 8. CDR3: CASSQGGQPLNTQYF. The CDR3 DNA reads TGTGCCAGCAGCCAAGGGGGACAGCCTCTCAATACGCAGTATTTT.

V is TRBV19 and J is TRBJ2-3; D not resolved. V was clipped by 3 bases and J by 6 bases, with 10 bases between them. Germline CDR1 reads LNHDA; CDR2 reads SQIVND (reference sequence). The CDR3 sequence is 13 residues long. The CDR3: CASSIGRRDTQYF. In DNA form, the CDR3 reads TGTGCCAGTAGTATTGGTCGCCGGGATACGCAGTATTTT.

The chain couples TRBV7-2 to TRBJ2-3; TRBD2 matches at 14 bases. The CDR3 runs 16 residues. Germline V lookup: CDR1 SGHTA, CDR2 FQGNSA. V gave up 5 bases and J gave up 4 bases; unmatched junction bases: 5. The CDR3 is CASSERLAGGPDTQYF. In DNA, the CDR3 is TGTGCCAGCAGCGAGCGACTAGCGGGAGGGCCAGATACGCAGTATTTT. Full variable domain (rest looked up from reference TRBV7-2 and TRBJ2-3): GAGVSQSPSNKVTEKGKDVELRCDPISGHTALYWYRQSLGQGLEFLIYFQGNSAPDKSGLPSDRFSAERTGGSVSTLTIQRTQQEDSAVYLCASSERLAGGPDTQYFGPGTRLTVL.